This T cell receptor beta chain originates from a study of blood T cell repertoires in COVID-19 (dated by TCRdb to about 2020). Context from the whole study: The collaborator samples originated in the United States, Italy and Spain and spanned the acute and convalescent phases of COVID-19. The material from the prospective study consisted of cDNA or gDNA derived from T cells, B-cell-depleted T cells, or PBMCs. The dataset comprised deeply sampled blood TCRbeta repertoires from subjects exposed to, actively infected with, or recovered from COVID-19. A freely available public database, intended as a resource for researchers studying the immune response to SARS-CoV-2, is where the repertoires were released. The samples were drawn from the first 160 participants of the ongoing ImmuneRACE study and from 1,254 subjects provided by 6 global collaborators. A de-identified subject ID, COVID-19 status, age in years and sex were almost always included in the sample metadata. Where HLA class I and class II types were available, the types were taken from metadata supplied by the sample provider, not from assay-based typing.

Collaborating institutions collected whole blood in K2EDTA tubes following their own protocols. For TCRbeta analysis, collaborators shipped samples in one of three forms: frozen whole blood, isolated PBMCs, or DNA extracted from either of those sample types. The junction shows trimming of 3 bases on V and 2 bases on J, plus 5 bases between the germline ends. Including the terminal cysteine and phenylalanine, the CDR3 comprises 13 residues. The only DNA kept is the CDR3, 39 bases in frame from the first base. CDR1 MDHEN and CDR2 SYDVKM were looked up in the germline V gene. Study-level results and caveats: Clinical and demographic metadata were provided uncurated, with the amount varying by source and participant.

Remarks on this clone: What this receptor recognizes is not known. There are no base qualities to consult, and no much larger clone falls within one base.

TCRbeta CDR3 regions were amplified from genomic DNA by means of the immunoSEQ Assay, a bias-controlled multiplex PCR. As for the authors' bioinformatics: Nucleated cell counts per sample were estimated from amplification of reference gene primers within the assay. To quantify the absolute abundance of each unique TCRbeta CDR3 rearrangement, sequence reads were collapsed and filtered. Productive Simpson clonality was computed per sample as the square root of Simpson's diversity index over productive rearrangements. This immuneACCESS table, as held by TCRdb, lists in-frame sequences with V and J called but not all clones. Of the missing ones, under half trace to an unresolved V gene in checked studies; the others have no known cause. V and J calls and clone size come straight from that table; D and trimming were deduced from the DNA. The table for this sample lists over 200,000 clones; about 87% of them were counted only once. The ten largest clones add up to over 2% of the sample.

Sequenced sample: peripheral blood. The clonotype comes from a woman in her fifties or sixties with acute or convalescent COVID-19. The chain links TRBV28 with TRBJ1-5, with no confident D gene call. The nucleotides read TGTGCCAGCAGTTTGCTAGGCAATCAGCCCCAGCATTTT. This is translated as CASSLLGNQPQHF.